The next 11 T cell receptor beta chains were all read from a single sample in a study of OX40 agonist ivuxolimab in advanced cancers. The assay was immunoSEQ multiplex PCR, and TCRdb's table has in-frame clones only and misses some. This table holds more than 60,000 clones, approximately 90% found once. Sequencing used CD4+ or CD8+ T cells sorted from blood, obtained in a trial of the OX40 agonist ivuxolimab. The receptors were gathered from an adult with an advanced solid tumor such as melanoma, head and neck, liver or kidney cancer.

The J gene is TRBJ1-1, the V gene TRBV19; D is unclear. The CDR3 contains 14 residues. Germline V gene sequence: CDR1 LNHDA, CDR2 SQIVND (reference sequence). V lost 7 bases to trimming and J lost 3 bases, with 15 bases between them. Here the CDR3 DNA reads TGTGCCAGTAAGTGGACTTCTGGGGACACTGAAGCTTTCTTT. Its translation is CASKWTSGDTEAFF. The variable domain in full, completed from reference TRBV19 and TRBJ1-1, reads DGGITQSPKYLFRKEGQNVTLSCEQNLNHDAMYWYRQDPGQGLRLIYYSQIVNDFQKGDIAEGYSVSREKKESFPLTVTSAQKNPTAFYLCASKWTSGDTEAFFGQGTRLTVV.

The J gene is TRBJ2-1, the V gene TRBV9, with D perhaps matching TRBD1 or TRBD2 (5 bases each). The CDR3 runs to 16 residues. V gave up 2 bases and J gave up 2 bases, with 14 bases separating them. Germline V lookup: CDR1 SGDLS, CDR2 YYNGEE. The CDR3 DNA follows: TGTGCCAGCAGCGTCTCCCGGGGCCTCCCCTACAATGAGCAGTTCTTC. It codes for CASSVSRGLPYNEQFF.

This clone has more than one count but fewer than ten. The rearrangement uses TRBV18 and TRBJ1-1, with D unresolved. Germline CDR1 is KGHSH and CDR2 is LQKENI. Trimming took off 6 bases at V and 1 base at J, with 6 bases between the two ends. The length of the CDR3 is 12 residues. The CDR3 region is CASSKGNTEAFF. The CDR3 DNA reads TGTGCCAGCTCGAAGGGGAACACTGAAGCTTTCTTT.

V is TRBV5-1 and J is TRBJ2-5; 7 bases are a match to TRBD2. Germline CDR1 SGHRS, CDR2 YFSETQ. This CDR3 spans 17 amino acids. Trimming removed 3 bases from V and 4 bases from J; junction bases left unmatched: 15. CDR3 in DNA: TGCGCCAGCAGCTGGTCACTAGCGAGAGTTGGGGGAGAGACCCAGTACTTC. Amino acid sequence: CASSWSLARVGGETQYF.

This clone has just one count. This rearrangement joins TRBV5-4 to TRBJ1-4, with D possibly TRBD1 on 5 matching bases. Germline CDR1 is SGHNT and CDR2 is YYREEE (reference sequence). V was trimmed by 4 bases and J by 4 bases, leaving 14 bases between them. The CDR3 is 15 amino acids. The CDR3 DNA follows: TGTGCCAGCAGCCCTGCGGGGGGGGTTAATGAAAAACTGTTTTTT. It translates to CASSPAGGVNEKLFF.

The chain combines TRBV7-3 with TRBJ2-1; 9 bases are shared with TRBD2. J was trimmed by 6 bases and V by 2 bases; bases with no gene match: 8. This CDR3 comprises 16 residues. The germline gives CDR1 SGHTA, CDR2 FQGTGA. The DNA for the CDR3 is TGTGCCAGCAGCTTAGGGTCGGGACTAGCCTTCAATGAGCAGTTCTTC. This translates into CASSLGSGLAFNEQFF.

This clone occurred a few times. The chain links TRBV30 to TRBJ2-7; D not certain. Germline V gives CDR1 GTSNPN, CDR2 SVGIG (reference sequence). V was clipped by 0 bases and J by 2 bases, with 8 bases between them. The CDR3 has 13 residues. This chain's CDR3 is CAWSVVSTYEQYF. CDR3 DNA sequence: TGTGCCTGGAGTGTGGTCAGTACCTACGAGCAGTACTTC.

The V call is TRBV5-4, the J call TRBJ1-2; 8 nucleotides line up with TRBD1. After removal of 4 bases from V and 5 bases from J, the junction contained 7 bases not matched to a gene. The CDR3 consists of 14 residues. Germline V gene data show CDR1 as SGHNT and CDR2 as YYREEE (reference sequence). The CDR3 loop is CASSTTGEGYGYTF. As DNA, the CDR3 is TGTGCCAGCAGCACGACAGGGGAGGGGTATGGCTACACCTTC. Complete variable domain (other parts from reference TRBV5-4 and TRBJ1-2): ETGVTQSPTHLIKTRGQQVTLRCSSQSGHNTVSWYQQALGQGPQFIFQYYREEENGRGNFPPRFSGLQFPNYSSELNVNALELDDSALYLCASSTTGEGYGYTFGSGTRLTVV.

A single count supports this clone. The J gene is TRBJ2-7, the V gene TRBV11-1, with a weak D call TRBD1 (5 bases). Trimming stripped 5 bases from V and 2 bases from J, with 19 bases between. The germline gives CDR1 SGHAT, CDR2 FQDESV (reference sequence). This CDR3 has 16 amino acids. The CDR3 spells CASSLRDGARTYEQYF. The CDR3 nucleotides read TGTGCCAGCAGCCTAAGAGATGGGGCACGTACCTACGAGCAGTACTTC.

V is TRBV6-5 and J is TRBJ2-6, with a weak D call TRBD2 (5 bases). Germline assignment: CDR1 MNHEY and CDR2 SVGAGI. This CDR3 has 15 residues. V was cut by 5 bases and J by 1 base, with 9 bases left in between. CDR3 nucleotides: TGTGCCAGCAGTGTTCGGGGATCTGGGGCCAACGTCCTGACTTTC. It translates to CASSVRGSGANVLTF.

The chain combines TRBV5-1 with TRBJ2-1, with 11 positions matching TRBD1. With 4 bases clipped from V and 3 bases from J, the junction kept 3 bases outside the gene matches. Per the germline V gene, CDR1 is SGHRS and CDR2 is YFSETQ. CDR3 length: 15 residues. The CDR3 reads CASSPGQGVYNEQFF. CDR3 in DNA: TGCGCCAGCAGCCCGGGACAGGGGGTCTACAATGAGCAGTTCTTC.